The rows below give T cell receptor beta chains drawn from one sample of a study of T cell responses to AZD1222 COVID-19 vaccine. Some clones are missing from TCRdb's copy, which holds only in-frame ones; the method was immunoSEQ multiplex PCR. The sample holds roughly 100,000 clones; 70% to 90% are singletons and the top ten take less than 6%. Sequences were derived from peripheral blood, sampled on day 0 of AZD1222 vaccination. The receptor source for this set is an adult in good health. The CDR3 runs from the conserved cysteine through the conserved F or W. The order of the fields is J gene, D gene, V gene, clone size, CDR3 DNA, CDR3 protein. A D gene is named only where the DNA matches it firmly. Some rows mark clone size as missing; the rest say once, few, many or name a class of expanded clone.

J gene: TRBJ1-2; D gene: NA; V gene: TRBV10-3; clone size: NA; CDR3 DNA: TGTGCCATTGGGGGGAATTTTAACTATGGCTACACCTTC; CDR3 protein: CAIGGNFNYGYTF
J gene: TRBJ1-4; D gene: NA; V gene: TRBV24-1; clone size: NA; CDR3 DNA: TGTGCCACCAGTGATTCCAACACGGACAGAATTAATGAAAAACTGTTTTTT; CDR3 protein: CATSDSNTDRINEKLFF
J gene: TRBJ2-1; D gene: TRBD2; V gene: TRBV7-2; clone size: NA; CDR3 DNA: TGTGCCAGCAGCTTATTTCGGCGGGGGGGGTACTACAATGAGCAGTTCTTC; CDR3 protein: CASSLFRRGGYYNEQFF
J gene: TRBJ1-1; D gene: TRBD1; V gene: TRBV6-2/TRBV6-3; clone size: NA; CDR3 DNA: TGTGCCAGCAGTTATCTAGGACAGGGGATGAACACTGAAGCTTTCTTT; CDR3 protein: CASSYLGQGMNTEAFF
J gene: TRBJ2-3; D gene: NA; V gene: TRBV29-1; clone size: NA; CDR3 DNA: TGCAGCGTTGAAGATCCCCTCCGATCTACGGATACGCAGTATTTT; CDR3 protein: CSVEDPLRSTDTQYF
J gene: TRBJ1-1; D gene: NA; V gene: TRBV5-4; clone size: NA; CDR3 DNA: TGTGCCAGCGCCCCGAAAGGGAACACTGAAGCTTTCTTT; CDR3 protein: CASAPKGNTEAFF
J gene: TRBJ1-5; D gene: NA; V gene: TRBV30; clone size: NA; CDR3 DNA: TGTGCCTGGCAGCCCAGCGGCAGGACCATTAGCAATCAGCCCCAGCATTTT; CDR3 protein: CAWQPSGRTISNQPQHF
J gene: TRBJ2-3; D gene: TRBD2; V gene: TRBV9; clone size: NA; CDR3 DNA: TGTGCCAGCAGCGTAGGGGGACTAGCGGGAGAAGATACGCAGTATTTT; CDR3 protein: CASSVGGLAGEDTQYF
J gene: TRBJ1-2; D gene: TRBD1; V gene: TRBV29-1; clone size: few; CDR3 DNA: TGCAGCGTTGAGGAGGGACAGAACTATGGCTACACCTTC; CDR3 protein: CSVEEGQNYGYTF
J gene: TRBJ2-7; D gene: TRBD2; V gene: TRBV24-1; clone size: NA; CDR3 DNA: TGTGCCACCAGTTCGACTAGCGGGAGGGGCTACGAGCAGTACTTC; CDR3 protein: CATSSTSGRGYEQYF
J gene: TRBJ1-1; D gene: TRBD1; V gene: TRBV6-6; clone size: few; CDR3 DNA: TGTGCCAGCAGCCCCCGACCCGACAGGGATGAAGCTTTCTTT; CDR3 protein: CASSPRPDRDEAFF
J gene: TRBJ1-5; D gene: NA; V gene: TRBV7-9; clone size: NA; CDR3 DNA: TGTGCCAGCAGCCTAGACAGTAGCAATCAGCCCCAGCATTTT; CDR3 protein: CASSLDSSNQPQHF
J gene: TRBJ2-7; D gene: NA; V gene: TRBV7-2; clone size: once; CDR3 DNA: TGTGCCAGCAGCCATAGCCTACAGGCCAGCTCCTACGAGCAGTACTTC; CDR3 protein: CASSHSLQASSYEQYF
J gene: TRBJ1-5; D gene: NA; V gene: TRBV6-6; clone size: NA; CDR3 DNA: TGTGCCAGCAGTTACGACCGCGATAGCAATCAGCCCCAGCATTTT; CDR3 protein: CASSYDRDSNQPQHF
J gene: TRBJ2-1; D gene: TRBD2; V gene: TRBV4-2; clone size: NA; CDR3 DNA: TGTGCCAGCAGCCAAGCTAGCGGGAGCTCCTACAATGAGCAGTTCTTC; CDR3 protein: CASSQASGSSYNEQFF
J gene: TRBJ2-2; D gene: NA; V gene: TRBV29-1; clone size: NA; CDR3 DNA: TGCAGCGTGAGGACCGAGGGAGCGAACACCGGGGAGCTGTTTTTT; CDR3 protein: CSVRTEGANTGELFF
J gene: TRBJ2-7; D gene: NA; V gene: TRBV13; clone size: once; CDR3 DNA: TGTGCCAGCAGCTTAGGCCTTGGGCCTCTCGAGCAGTACTTC; CDR3 protein: CASSLGLGPLEQYF
J gene: TRBJ2-2; D gene: NA; V gene: TRBV5-1; clone size: NA; CDR3 DNA: TGCGCCAGCAGCTTTGATAGTACCGGGGAGCTGTTTTTT; CDR3 protein: CASSFDSTGELFF
J gene: TRBJ1-5; D gene: NA; V gene: TRBV19; clone size: NA; CDR3 DNA: TGTGCCAGTAATAAGTGGGGTGGGTGGGGGACAACCGATCAGCCCCAGCATTTT; CDR3 protein: CASNKWGGWGTTDQPQHF
J gene: TRBJ1-2; D gene: TRBD1; V gene: TRBV28; clone size: NA; CDR3 DNA: TGTGCCAGCAGTCAATCCAGGGGGCAAGCGAGAGGCTACACCTTC; CDR3 protein: CASSQSRGQARGYTF
J gene: TRBJ2-5; D gene: NA; V gene: TRBV9; clone size: once; CDR3 DNA: TGTGCCAGCAGCGTAGGGGAGCGGGAAGAGACCCAGTACTTC; CDR3 protein: CASSVGEREETQYF
J gene: TRBJ2-6; D gene: NA; V gene: TRBV12-3/TRBV12-4; clone size: NA; CDR3 DNA: TGTGCCAGCAGCCCAGGGGCCAACGTCCTGACTTTC; CDR3 protein: CASSPGANVLTF
J gene: TRBJ2-7; D gene: NA; V gene: TRBV21-1; clone size: NA; CDR3 DNA: TGTGCCAGCAGCAAAGGCGGCAGCGAATACGAGCAGTACTTC; CDR3 protein: CASSKGGSEYEQYF
J gene: TRBJ2-3; D gene: TRBD2; V gene: TRBV5-1; clone size: NA; CDR3 DNA: TGCGCCAGCAGCTTGGGACTAGCCGGCACAGATACGCAGTATTTT; CDR3 protein: CASSLGLAGTDTQYF
J gene: TRBJ2-1; D gene: NA; V gene: TRBV3-1/TRBV3-2; clone size: once; CDR3 DNA: TGTGCCAGCAGCCAAGATCTAGAGATCTCCTACAATGAGCAGTTCTTC; CDR3 protein: CASSQDLEISYNEQFF
J gene: TRBJ1-5; D gene: NA; V gene: TRBV27; clone size: NA; CDR3 DNA: TGTGCCAGCAGCCCAATCGGGAAATTGGCCAATCAGCCCCAGCATTTT; CDR3 protein: CASSPIGKLANQPQHF
J gene: TRBJ2-2; D gene: NA; V gene: TRBV11-2; clone size: once; CDR3 DNA: TGTGCCAGCAGCTTAATGGTAGTGGGGGTTTTGAACACCGGGGAGCTGTTTTTT; CDR3 protein: CASSLMVVGVLNTGELFF
J gene: TRBJ1-1; D gene: TRBD1; V gene: TRBV25-1; clone size: few; CDR3 DNA: TGTGCCAGCAGTGAATCACGGACAGGGGCGAGCACTGAAGCTTTCTTT; CDR3 protein: CASSESRTGASTEAFF
J gene: TRBJ1-3; D gene: NA; V gene: TRBV5-3; clone size: once; CDR3 DNA: TGTGCCAGAAGCTTGGATCGGTTCTCTGGAAACACCATATATTTT; CDR3 protein: CARSLDRFSGNTIYF
J gene: TRBJ2-7; D gene: TRBD2; V gene: TRBV7-2; clone size: once; CDR3 DNA: TGTGCCAGCAGCTCGCCCCGGCTAGCGGGAACCTACGAGCAGTACTTC; CDR3 protein: CASSSPRLAGTYEQYF
J gene: TRBJ1-2; D gene: NA; V gene: TRBV6-1; clone size: NA; CDR3 DNA: TGTGCCAGCAGTGAAGGGAGGGCGACGTGGTATGGCTACACCTTC; CDR3 protein: CASSEGRATWYGYTF
J gene: TRBJ1-5; D gene: TRBD1; V gene: TRBV2; clone size: NA; CDR3 DNA: TGTGCCAGCAGTACGACAGGGAACCAGCCCCAGCATTTT; CDR3 protein: CASSTTGNQPQHF
J gene: TRBJ2-3; D gene: TRBD2; V gene: TRBV28; clone size: NA; CDR3 DNA: TGTGCCAGCAGTCGACCGACTAGCGGGAAGAGGGCCTACACAGATACGCAGTATTTT; CDR3 protein: CASSRPTSGKRAYTDTQYF
J gene: TRBJ2-6; D gene: NA; V gene: TRBV4-3; clone size: NA; CDR3 DNA: TGCGCCAGCAGCCAAGAGTTCAGCTCTGGGGCCAACGTCCTGACTTTC; CDR3 protein: CASSQEFSSGANVLTF
J gene: TRBJ1-5; D gene: NA; V gene: TRBV30; clone size: NA; CDR3 DNA: TGTGCCTGGAGTGGGCCAGGCCCCAATCAGCCCCAGCATTTT; CDR3 protein: CAWSGPGPNQPQHF
J gene: TRBJ2-1; D gene: NA; V gene: TRBV10-3; clone size: NA; CDR3 DNA: TGTGCCATCAGACCCGATGGGGGGAATGAGCAGTTCTTC; CDR3 protein: CAIRPDGGNEQFF
J gene: TRBJ1-2; D gene: NA; V gene: TRBV6-5; clone size: few; CDR3 DNA: TGTGCCAGCAATTTAGGCAGCCGACATAACTATGGCTACACCTTC; CDR3 protein: CASNLGSRHNYGYTF
J gene: TRBJ2-7; D gene: NA; V gene: TRBV6-1; clone size: NA; CDR3 DNA: TGTGCCAGCAGTGAACGACAGGTCAGCGAGCAGTACTTC; CDR3 protein: CASSERQVSEQYF
J gene: TRBJ2-7; D gene: TRBD1; V gene: TRBV29-1; clone size: NA; CDR3 DNA: TGCAGCGTAGATCCCGGGACAGGGGGATACGAGCAGTACTTC; CDR3 protein: CSVDPGTGGYEQYF
J gene: TRBJ2-3; D gene: NA; V gene: TRBV4-2; clone size: NA; CDR3 DNA: TGTGCCAGCAGCCAAGCGGGGATACAAAAAGATACGCAGTATTTT; CDR3 protein: CASSQAGIQKDTQYF
J gene: TRBJ2-7; D gene: NA; V gene: TRBV5-1; clone size: NA; CDR3 DNA: TGCGCCAGCAGTCGAGAAGGGGGACCCTACGAGCAGTACTTC; CDR3 protein: CASSREGGPYEQYF
J gene: TRBJ1-4; D gene: TRBD1; V gene: TRBV6-6; clone size: NA; CDR3 DNA: TGTGCCAGCAGTCCACTGACAGGGGTGTTTTTT; CDR3 protein: CASSPLTGVFF
J gene: TRBJ2-2; D gene: TRBD2; V gene: TRBV2; clone size: NA; CDR3 DNA: TGTGCCAGCAGTGGACTAGCGGGCCCCACCGGGGAGCTGTTTTTT; CDR3 protein: CASSGLAGPTGELFF
J gene: TRBJ2-1; D gene: TRBD2; V gene: TRBV11-1; clone size: NA; CDR3 DNA: TGTGCCAGCAGCTTAGGACTAGCGCAGGATGAGCAGTTCTTC; CDR3 protein: CASSLGLAQDEQFF
J gene: TRBJ1-5; D gene: NA; V gene: TRBV19; clone size: NA; CDR3 DNA: TGTGCCACCGACGCAGGATATGGCAATCAGCCCCAGCATTTT; CDR3 protein: CATDAGYGNQPQHF
J gene: TRBJ1-1; D gene: NA; V gene: TRBV7-2; clone size: NA; CDR3 DNA: TGTGCCAGCAGCACCCGACAGGAGAACACTGAAGCTTTCTTT; CDR3 protein: CASSTRQENTEAFF
J gene: TRBJ1-1; D gene: NA; V gene: TRBV5-8; clone size: NA; CDR3 DNA: TGTGCCAGCAGCCTACAGGGCAACACTGAAGCTTTCTTT; CDR3 protein: CASSLQGNTEAFF
J gene: TRBJ1-2; D gene: TRBD1; V gene: TRBV6-1; clone size: NA; CDR3 DNA: TGTGCCAGCAGTGAACAGGGGGCAGCAAACTATGGCTACACCTTC; CDR3 protein: CASSEQGAANYGYTF
J gene: TRBJ1-1; D gene: NA; V gene: TRBV19; clone size: NA; CDR3 DNA: TGTGCCAGTAGTATAGGCAAGAGGAACACTGAAGCTTTCTTT; CDR3 protein: CASSIGKRNTEAFF
J gene: TRBJ1-5; D gene: NA; V gene: TRBV6-1; clone size: NA; CDR3 DNA: TGTGCCAGCAGTGAAGGAGGGGCAGCTTACAATCAGCCCCAGCATTTT; CDR3 protein: CASSEGGAAYNQPQHF
J gene: TRBJ2-7; D gene: NA; V gene: TRBV7-2; clone size: NA; CDR3 DNA: TGTGCCAGCAGCTTAGGGACTAATTACTACGAGCAGTACTTC; CDR3 protein: CASSLGTNYYEQYF
J gene: TRBJ1-2; D gene: TRBD1; V gene: TRBV2; clone size: NA; CDR3 DNA: TGTGCCAGCAGGGGGACAGGGGGTAAGGGTGGCTACACCTTC; CDR3 protein: CASRGTGGKGGYTF
J gene: TRBJ2-3; D gene: TRBD1; V gene: TRBV7-3; clone size: NA; CDR3 DNA: TGTGCCAGCAGCCCTCAAAGACAGGGTACAAACACAGATACGCAGTATTTT; CDR3 protein: CASSPQRQGTNTDTQYF
J gene: TRBJ1-5; D gene: NA; V gene: TRBV6-5; clone size: NA; CDR3 DNA: TGTGCCAGCAGCCCCATGGGCGGGGGAGGTCAGCCCCAGCATTTT; CDR3 protein: CASSPMGGGGQPQHF
J gene: TRBJ2-7; D gene: NA; V gene: TRBV3-1/TRBV3-2; clone size: NA; CDR3 DNA: TGTGCCAGCAGCCAAGATCCCGGGAACTACGAGCAGTACTTC; CDR3 protein: CASSQDPGNYEQYF
J gene: TRBJ2-5; D gene: NA; V gene: TRBV14; clone size: NA; CDR3 DNA: TGTGCCAGCAGCCAAGGCCCCTTAGAGACCCAGTACTTC; CDR3 protein: CASSQGPLETQYF
J gene: TRBJ2-2; D gene: NA; V gene: TRBV9; clone size: NA; CDR3 DNA: TGTGCCAGCAGCGCGGGACCCCCGGGCACCGGGGAGCTGTTTTTT; CDR3 protein: CASSAGPPGTGELFF
J gene: TRBJ2-7; D gene: NA; V gene: TRBV12-3/TRBV12-4; clone size: NA; CDR3 DNA: TGTGCCAGCACCCTCTCGATCAGTGAAGAGCAGTACTTC; CDR3 protein: CASTLSISEEQYF
J gene: TRBJ2-7; D gene: NA; V gene: TRBV18; clone size: NA; CDR3 DNA: TGTGCCAGCTCACCCCCTCAAACTTCCTACGAGCAGTACTTC; CDR3 protein: CASSPPQTSYEQYF